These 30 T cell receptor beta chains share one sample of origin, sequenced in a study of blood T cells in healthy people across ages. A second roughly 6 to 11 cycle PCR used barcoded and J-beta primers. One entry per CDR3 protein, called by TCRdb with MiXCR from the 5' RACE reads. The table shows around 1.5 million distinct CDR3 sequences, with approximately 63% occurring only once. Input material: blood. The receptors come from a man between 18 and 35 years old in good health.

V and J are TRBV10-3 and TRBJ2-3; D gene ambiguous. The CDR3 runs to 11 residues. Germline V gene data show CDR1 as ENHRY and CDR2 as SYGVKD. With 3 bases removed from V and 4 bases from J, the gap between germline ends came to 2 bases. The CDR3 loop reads CAISDSDTQYF. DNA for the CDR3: TGTGCCATCAGTGACTCAGATACGCAGTATTTT.

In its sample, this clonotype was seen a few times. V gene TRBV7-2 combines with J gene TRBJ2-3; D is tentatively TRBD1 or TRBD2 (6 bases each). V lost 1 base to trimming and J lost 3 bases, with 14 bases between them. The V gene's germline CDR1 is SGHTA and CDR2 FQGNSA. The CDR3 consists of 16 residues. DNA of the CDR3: TGTGCCAGCAGCTTAGTTTCCGGGGGCGGTACAGATACGCAGTATTTT. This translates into CASSLVSGGGTDTQYF.

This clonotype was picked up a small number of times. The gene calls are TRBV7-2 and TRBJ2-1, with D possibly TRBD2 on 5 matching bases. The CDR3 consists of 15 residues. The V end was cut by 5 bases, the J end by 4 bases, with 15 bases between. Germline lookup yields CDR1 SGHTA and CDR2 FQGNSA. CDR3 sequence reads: CASSPPWTGYNEQFF. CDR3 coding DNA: TGTGCCAGCAGCCCACCATGGACGGGGTACAATGAGCAGTTCTTC. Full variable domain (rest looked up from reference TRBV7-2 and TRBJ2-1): GAGVSQSPSNKVTEKGKDVELRCDPISGHTALYWYRQSLGQGLEFLIYFQGNSAPDKSGLPSDRFSAERTGGSVSTLTIQRTQQEDSAVYLCASSPPWTGYNEQFFGPGTRLTVL.

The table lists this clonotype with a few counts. The CDR3 protein is CASSPREPSTDTQYF. CDR3 nucleotide sequence: TGTGCCAGCAGTCCCCGGGAGCCAAGCACAGATACGCAGTATTTT. The chain combines TRBV27 with TRBJ2-3; TRBD2 might be the D (6 bases). Germline CDR1 MNHEY, CDR2 SMNVEV (reference sequence). Trimming left V 5 bases short and J 0 bases short, with 12 bases between. The CDR3 runs to 15 residues.

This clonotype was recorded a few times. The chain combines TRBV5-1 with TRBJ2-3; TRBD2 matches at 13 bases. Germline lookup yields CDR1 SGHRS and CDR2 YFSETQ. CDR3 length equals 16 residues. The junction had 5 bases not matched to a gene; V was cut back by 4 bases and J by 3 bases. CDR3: CASSHGTSGDTDTQYF. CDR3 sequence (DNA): TGCGCCAGCAGCCACGGGACTAGCGGGGATACAGATACGCAGTATTTT.

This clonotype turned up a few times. The CDR3 DNA is TGCGCCAGCAGCTTGTCACTAGCGGGGATAGAGACCCAGTACTTC. Protein sequence: CASSLSLAGIETQYF. V usage is TRBV5-1 and J usage is TRBJ2-5; 10 bases agree with TRBD2. The junction had 4 bases not matched to a gene; V was cut back by 1 base and J by 4 bases. CDR1 and CDR2 (germline): SGHRS, YFSETQ. This CDR3 is 15 amino acids long.

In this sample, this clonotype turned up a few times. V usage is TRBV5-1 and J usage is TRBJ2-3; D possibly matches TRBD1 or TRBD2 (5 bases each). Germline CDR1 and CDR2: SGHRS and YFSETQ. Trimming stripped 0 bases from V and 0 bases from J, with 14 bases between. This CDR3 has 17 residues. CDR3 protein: CASSLVEWGSSTDTQYF. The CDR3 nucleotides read TGCGCCAGCAGCTTGGTGGAGTGGGGGTCTAGCACAGATACGCAGTATTTT. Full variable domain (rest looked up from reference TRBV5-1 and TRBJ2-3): KAGVTQTPRYLIKTRGQQVTLSCSPISGHRSVSWYQQTPGQGLQFLFEYFSETQRNKGNFPGRFSGRQFSNSRSEMNVSTLELGDSALYLCASSLVEWGSSTDTQYFGPGTRLTVL.

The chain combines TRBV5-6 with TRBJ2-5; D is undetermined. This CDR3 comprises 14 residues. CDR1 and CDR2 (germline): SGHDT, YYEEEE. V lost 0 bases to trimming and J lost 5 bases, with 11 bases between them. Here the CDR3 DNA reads TGTGCCAGCAGCTTGGGACCCCGGGCGGAGACCCAGTACTTC. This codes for CASSLGPRAETQYF.

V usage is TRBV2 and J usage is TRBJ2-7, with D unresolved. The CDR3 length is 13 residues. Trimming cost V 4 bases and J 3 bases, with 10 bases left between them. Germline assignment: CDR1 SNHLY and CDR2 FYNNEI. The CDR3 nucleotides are TGTGCCAGCAGTGGACACTCCGACTACGAGCAGTACTTC. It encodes CASSGHSDYEQYF.

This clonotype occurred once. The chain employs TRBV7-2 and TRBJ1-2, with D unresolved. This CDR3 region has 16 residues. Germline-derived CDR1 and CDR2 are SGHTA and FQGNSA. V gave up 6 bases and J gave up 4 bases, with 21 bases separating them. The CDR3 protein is CASRSPVAVGGYGYTF. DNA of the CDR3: TGTGCCAGCAGATCCCCTGTAGCGGTCGGTGGCTATGGCTACACCTTC. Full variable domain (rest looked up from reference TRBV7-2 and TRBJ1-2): GAGVSQSPSNKVTEKGKDVELRCDPISGHTALYWYRQSLGQGLEFLIYFQGNSAPDKSGLPSDRFSAERTGGSVSTLTIQRTQQEDSAVYLCASRSPVAVGGYGYTFGSGTRLTVV.

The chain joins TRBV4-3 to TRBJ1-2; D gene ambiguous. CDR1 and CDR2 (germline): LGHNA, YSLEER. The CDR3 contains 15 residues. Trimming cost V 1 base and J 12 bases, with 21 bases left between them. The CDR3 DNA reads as TGCGCCAGCAGCCAAGGACGGACCTATCCCACGGCGGACACCTTC. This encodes CASSQGRTYPTADTF.

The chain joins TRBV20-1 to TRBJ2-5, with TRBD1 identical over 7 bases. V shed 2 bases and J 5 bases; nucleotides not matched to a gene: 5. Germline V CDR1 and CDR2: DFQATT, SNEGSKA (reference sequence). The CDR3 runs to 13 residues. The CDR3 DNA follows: TGCAGTGCTAGACGGACAGGCGGTGAGACCCAGTACTTC. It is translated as CSARRTGGETQYF.

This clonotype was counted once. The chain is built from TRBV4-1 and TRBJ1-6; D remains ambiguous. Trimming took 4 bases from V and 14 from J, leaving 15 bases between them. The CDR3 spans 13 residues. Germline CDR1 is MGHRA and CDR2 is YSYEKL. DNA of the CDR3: TGCGCCAGCAGCCCAACCCTTTTGGGGACCCTCCACTTT. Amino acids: CASSPTLLGTLHF.

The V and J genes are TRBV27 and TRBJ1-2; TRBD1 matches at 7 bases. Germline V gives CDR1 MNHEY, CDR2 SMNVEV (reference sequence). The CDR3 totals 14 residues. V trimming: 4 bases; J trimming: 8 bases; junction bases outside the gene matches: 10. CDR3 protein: CASSSLGQRAGYTF. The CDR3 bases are TGTGCCAGCAGTTCCCTGGGACAGCGAGCCGGCTACACCTTC.

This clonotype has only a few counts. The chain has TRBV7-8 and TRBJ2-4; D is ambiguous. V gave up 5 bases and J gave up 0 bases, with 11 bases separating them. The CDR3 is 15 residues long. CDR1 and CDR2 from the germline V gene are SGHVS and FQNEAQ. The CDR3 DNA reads TGTGCCAGCAGCCCACCTGCGGTAGCCAAAAACATTCAGTACTTC. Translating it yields CASSPPAVAKNIQYF. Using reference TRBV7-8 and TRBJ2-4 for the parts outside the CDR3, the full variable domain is GAGVSQSPRYKVAKRGQDVALRCDPISGHVSLFWYQQALGQGPEFLTYFQNEAQLDKSGLPSDRFFAERPEGSVSTLKIQRTQQEDSAVYLCASSPPAVAKNIQYFGAGTRLSVL.

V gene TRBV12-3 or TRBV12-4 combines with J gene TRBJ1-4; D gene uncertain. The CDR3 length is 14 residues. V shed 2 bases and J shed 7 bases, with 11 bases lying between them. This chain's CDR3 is CASSLTWRSEKLFF. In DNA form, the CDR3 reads TGTGCCAGCAGTTTAACTTGGCGTAGTGAAAAACTGTTTTTT.

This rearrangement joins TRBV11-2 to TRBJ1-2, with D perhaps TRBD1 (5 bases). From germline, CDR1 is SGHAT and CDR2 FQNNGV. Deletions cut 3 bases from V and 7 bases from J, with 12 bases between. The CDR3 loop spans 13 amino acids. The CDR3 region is CASSLGQDSGYTF. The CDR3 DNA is TGTGCCAGCAGCTTGGGGCAGGATTCTGGCTACACCTTC.

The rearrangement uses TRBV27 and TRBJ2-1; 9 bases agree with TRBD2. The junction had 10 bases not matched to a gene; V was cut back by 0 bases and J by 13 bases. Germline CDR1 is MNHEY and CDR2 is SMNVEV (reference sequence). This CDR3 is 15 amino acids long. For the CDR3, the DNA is TGTGCCAGCAGTTTATCAGCGGGGGGCCAAGAGACCCAGTTCTTC. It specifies CASSLSAGGQETQFF.

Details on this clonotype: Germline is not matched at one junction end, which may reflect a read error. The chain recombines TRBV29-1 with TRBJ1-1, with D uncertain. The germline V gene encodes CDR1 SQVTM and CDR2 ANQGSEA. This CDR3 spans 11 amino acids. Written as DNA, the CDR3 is TGCAGCGTTGCCCCATACACTGACGCTTTCTTT. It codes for CSVAPYTDAFF.

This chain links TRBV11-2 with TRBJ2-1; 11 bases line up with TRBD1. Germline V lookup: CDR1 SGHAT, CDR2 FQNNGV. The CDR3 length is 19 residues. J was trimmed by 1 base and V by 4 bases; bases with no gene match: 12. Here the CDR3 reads CASSSVFGQGAVSYNEQFF. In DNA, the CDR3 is TGTGCCAGCAGCTCCGTCTTCGGACAGGGGGCCGTTTCCTACAATGAGCAGTTCTTC.

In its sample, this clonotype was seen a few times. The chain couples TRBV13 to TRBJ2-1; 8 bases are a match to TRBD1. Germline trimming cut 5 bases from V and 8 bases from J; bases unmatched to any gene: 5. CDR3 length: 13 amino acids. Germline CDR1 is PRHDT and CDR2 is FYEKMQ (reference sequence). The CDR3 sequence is CASSPGQGYEQFF. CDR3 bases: TGTGCCAGCAGCCCAGGACAGGGTTATGAGCAGTTCTTC.

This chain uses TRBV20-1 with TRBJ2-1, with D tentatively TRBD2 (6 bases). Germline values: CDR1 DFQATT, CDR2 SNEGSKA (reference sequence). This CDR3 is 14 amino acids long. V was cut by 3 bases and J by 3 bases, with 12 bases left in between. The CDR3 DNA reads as TGCAGTGCTAGCGGGGGAGAGGTCTACAATGAGCAGTTCTTC. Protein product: CSASGGEVYNEQFF.

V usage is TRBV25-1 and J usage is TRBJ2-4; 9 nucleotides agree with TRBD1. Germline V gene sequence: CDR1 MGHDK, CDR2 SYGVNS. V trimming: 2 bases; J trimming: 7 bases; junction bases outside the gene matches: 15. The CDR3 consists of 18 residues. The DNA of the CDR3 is TGTGCCAGCAGTGAACCCCCCGGGACAGGGAAGGGTGCGAACATTCAGTACTTC. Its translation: CASSEPPGTGKGANIQYF.

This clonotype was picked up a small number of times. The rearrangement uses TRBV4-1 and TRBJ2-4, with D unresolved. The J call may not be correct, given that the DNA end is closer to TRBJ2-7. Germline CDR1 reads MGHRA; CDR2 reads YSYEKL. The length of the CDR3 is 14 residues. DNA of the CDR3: TGCGCCAGCAGCCAAAAGGACGGCTTATACGAGCAGTACTTC. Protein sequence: CASSQKDGLYEQYF.

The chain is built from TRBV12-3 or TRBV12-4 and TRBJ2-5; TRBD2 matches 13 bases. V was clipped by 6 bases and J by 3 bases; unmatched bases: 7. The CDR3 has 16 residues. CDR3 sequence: CASRVLGLAGEETQYF. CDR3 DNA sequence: TGTGCCAGCAGAGTATTAGGACTAGCGGGAGAAGAGACCCAGTACTTC.

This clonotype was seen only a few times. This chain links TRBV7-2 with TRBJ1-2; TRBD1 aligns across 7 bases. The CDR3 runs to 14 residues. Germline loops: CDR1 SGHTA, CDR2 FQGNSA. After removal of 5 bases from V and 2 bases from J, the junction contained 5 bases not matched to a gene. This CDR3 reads CASSQTGQNYGYTF. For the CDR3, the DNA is TGTGCCAGCAGCCAAACGGGACAGAACTATGGCTACACCTTC.

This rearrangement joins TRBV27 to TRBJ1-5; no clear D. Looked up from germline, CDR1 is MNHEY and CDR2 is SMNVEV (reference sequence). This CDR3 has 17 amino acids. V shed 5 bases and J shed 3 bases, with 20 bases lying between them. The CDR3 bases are TGTGCCAGCAGTCTCGGCTCGAACAGCTACTCCAATCAGCCCCAGCATTTT. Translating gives CASSLGSNSYSNQPQHF.

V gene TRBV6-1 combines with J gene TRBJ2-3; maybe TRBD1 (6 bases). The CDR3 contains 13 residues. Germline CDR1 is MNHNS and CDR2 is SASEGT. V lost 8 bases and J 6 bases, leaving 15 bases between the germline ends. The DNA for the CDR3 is TGTGCCAGCCTGGTCAGGGGTTTCGATACGCAGTATTTT. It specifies CASLVRGFDTQYF.

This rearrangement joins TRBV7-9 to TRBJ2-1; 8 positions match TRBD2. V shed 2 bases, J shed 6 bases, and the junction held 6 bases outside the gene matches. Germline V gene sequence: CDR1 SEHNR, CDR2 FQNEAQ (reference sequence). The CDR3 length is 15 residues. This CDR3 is CASSLRGLVGNEQFF. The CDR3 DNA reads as TGTGCCAGCAGCTTAAGGGGACTAGTTGGCAATGAGCAGTTCTTC.

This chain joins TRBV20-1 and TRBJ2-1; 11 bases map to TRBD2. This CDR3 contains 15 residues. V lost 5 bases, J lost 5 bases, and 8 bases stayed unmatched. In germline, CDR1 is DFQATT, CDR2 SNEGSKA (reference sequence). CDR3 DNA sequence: TGCAGTGCTGGCTCACTAGCGGGAGTTCACAATGAGCAGTTCTTC. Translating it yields CSAGSLAGVHNEQFF.